This paragraph covers one T cell receptor (beta chain) sequence. The sample belongs to a study of blood T cell repertoires in COVID-19. Across the whole study: In each case, the material was cDNA or gDNA derived from T cells, B-cell-depleted T cells, or PBMCs.

Sequencing was performed with immunoSEQ multiplex PCR; in TCRdb, only in-frame clones are kept and a portion is missing. There are about 300,000 clones in the sample; approximately 81% occur only once, and 2% to 3% lies in the top ten. V shed 3 bases, J shed 4 bases, and the junction held 3 bases outside the gene matches. The CDR3 has 13 amino acids. Germline-derived CDR1 and CDR2 are SGHTA and FQGNSA. The rearrangement joins TRBV7-2 to TRBJ2-7, with 7 bases aligning to TRBD1. The sequenced material came from PBMCs or T cells enriched from blood (not recorded which). The source is a woman aged 50 to 60 who had recovered from COVID-19. The CDR3 bases are TGTGCCAGCAGCTTGGTGGGACAGTACGAGCAGTACTTC. This sequence encodes CASSLVGQYEQYF.